Listed below are T cell receptor beta chains from one sample, sequenced in a study of cytomegalovirus exposure and HLA in healthy donors. Produced via immunoSEQ multiplex PCR; TCRdb's table is partial and in-frame only. The sample includes some 150,000 clones, 65% to 85% seen only once; the top ten take 4% to 4.5%. The sequencing input was PBMCs. These receptors were taken from a woman aged 40 to 50 in good health and CMV-seropositive. Both conserved end residues are part of each CDR3. The order of the fields is D gene, clone size, J gene, V gene, CDR3 DNA, CDR3 protein. D genes are given only for firm matches. Clone size, where shown, is once, few, many, or a class for clones that have expanded.

-	-	TRBJ2-7	TRBV6-1	TGTGCCAGCAGTGATCAGGGGGGTTTCTACGAGCAGTACTTC	CASSDQGGFYEQYF
TRBD1	-	TRBJ2-6	TRBV29-1	TGCAGCGCCCTACCGGTGGGGACAGGGAGTCTTTCTGGGGCCAACGTCCTGACTTTC	CSALPVGTGSLSGANVLTF
TRBD1	-	TRBJ1-2	TRBV28	TGTGCCAGCAGTTCCGGGACAGGGGTCTATGGCTACACCTTC	CASSSGTGVYGYTF
-	few	TRBJ1-1	TRBV7-8	TGTGCCAGCAGCTCTGGACAGACGAACACTGAAGCTTTCTTT	CASSSGQTNTEAFF
-	-	TRBJ2-7	TRBV21-1	TGTGCCAGCAGCTCCCAGGGGTTTCCCGCCTACGAGCAGTACTTC	CASSSQGFPAYEQYF
-	-	TRBJ2-7	TRBV29-1	TGCAGCGTTGAAGGGGCATACGAGCAGTACTTC	CSVEGAYEQYF
-	-	TRBJ2-3	TRBV28	TGTGCCAGCAGTTTCCCGATACGTAGGAGGGGCACAGATACGCAGTATTTT	CASSFPIRRRGTDTQYF
TRBD2	-	TRBJ2-1	TRBV7-9	TGTGCCAGCAGCTTGCGGCCGGGACTAGCATACAATGAGCAGTTCTTC	CASSLRPGLAYNEQFF
-	-	TRBJ2-7	TRBV30	TGTGCCTGGAGTGTCTCTAGCCGTGTCGAGCAGTACTTC	CAWSVSSRVEQYF
-	-	TRBJ2-3	TRBV18	TGTGCCAGCTCACCACGGGTCAGCGGAAGCACAGATACGCAGTATTTT	CASSPRVSGSTDTQYF
TRBD1	-	TRBJ2-7	TRBV9	TGTGCCAGCAGCGCGACCGGGACAGGGAGCTACGAGCAGTACTTC	CASSATGTGSYEQYF
TRBD1	-	TRBJ1-1	TRBV7-2	TGTGCCAGCAGCTTGATGACAGGGGGTATAACTGAAGCTTTCTTT	CASSLMTGGITEAFF
TRBD1	-	TRBJ2-7	TRBV7-3	TGTGCCAGCAGCCCCGAAGGACAGGGCCTCTCCTACGAGCAGTACTTC	CASSPEGQGLSYEQYF
TRBD2	-	TRBJ2-1	TRBV7-9	TGTGCCAGCAGCTTATCCTCCGGACTAGCGGGGAATGAGCAGTTCTTC	CASSLSSGLAGNEQFF
-	-	TRBJ1-1	TRBV27	TGTGCCAGCAGTTTCCGGGGGGGAGGCACTGAAGCTTTCTTT	CASSFRGGGTEAFF
-	-	TRBJ1-2	TRBV9	TGTGCCAGCAGCGTAGGGACAGATGCTAACTATGGCTACACCTTC	CASSVGTDANYGYTF
TRBD2	-	TRBJ2-3	TRBV30	TGTGCCTGGAGTATGGGGGGGGGTACGCAGTATTTT	CAWSMGGGTQYF
-	-	TRBJ2-6	TRBV7-8	TGTGCAAGTCGTTTCTCTGGGGCCAACGTCCTGACCTTC	CASRFSGANVLTF
-	-	TRBJ1-1	TRBV5-6	TGTGCCAGCAGCCTTAGAGGGTTCGGTAGGAACACTGAAGCTTTCTTT	CASSLRGFGRNTEAFF
TRBD2	-	TRBJ2-1	TRBV19	TGTGCCAGTAGTTTTTCCCCGACGGGAGGGGTGGAGCAGTTCTTC	CASSFSPTGGVEQFF
-	-	TRBJ1-1	TRBV30	TGTGCCTGGAGTCGAAGGGGGAGCAAAGCTTTCTTT	CAWSRRGSKAFF
-	-	TRBJ2-7	TRBV9	TGTGCCAGCAGCGAGGCCCCCACACAGGGAAAGGGAAGGGGGGAGCAGTACTTC	CASSEAPTQGKGRGEQYF
-	once	TRBJ2-7	TRBV27	TGTGCCAGCAGTGTGACAGGCTACGAGCAGTACTTC	CASSVTGYEQYF
-	-	TRBJ1-1	TRBV5-4	TGTGCCAGCAGCTTCTCAGGAGGCGCGATAACTGAAGCTTTCTTT	CASSFSGGAITEAFF
-	-	TRBJ1-2	TRBV4-1	TGCGCCAGCAGCCAAGAAGGCAGCGGACAAGGGGGACGCGGGGGCTACACCTTC	CASSQEGSGQGGRGGYTF
-	-	TRBJ1-4	TRBV28	TGTGCCAGCAGTTACACAGGAGCTAATGAAAAACTGTTTTTT	CASSYTGANEKLFF
TRBD1	-	TRBJ2-7	TRBV27	TGTGCCAGCAGCCCGGGCGTGCAGGGGGCGTGGGAGCAGTACTTC	CASSPGVQGAWEQYF
-	-	TRBJ2-1	TRBV2	TGTGCCGGGGCGTTAGCGGCGCTTTACAATGAGCAGTTCTTC	CAGALAALYNEQFF
TRBD1	-	TRBJ1-2	TRBV28	TGTGCCAGCAGTGTTCCACAGGGGGCAGTCTATGGCTACACCTTC	CASSVPQGAVYGYTF
-	-	TRBJ2-2	TRBV7-2	TGTGCCAGCAGCGCAGGGGTGGTAAACACCGGGGAGCTGTTTTTT	CASSAGVVNTGELFF
TRBD2	-	TRBJ2-5	TRBV18	TGTGCCAGCTCACTGGGACTAGCCTGGGAGACCCAGTACTTC	CASSLGLAWETQYF
-	-	TRBJ2-3	TRBV5-1	TGCGCCAGCAGCTTGGGGGGGCCTGAGATAAATACGCAGTATTTT	CASSLGGPEINTQYF
-	few	TRBJ1-1	TRBV7-6	TGTGCCAGCAGCTACGGACACTCCCAGAAGAACACTGAAGCTTTCTTT	CASSYGHSQKNTEAFF
-	-	TRBJ1-2	TRBV28	TGTGCCAGCAGTTCCATGGTTGACAGAGATGGCTACACCTTC	CASSSMVDRDGYTF
-	-	TRBJ2-3	TRBV11-2	TGTGCCAGCAGCTTAGATTACGGGGAAAGGGGCACAGATACGCAGTATTTT	CASSLDYGERGTDTQYF
TRBD2	-	TRBJ2-1	TRBV13	TGTGCCAGCAGCACCAGCGGGAGACGATCTGAGGAGCAGTTCTTC	CASSTSGRRSEEQFF
-	-	TRBJ2-3	TRBV5-1	TGCGCCAGCAGCTTGGAACTTAACACAGATACGCAGTATTTT	CASSLELNTDTQYF
-	-	TRBJ2-7	TRBV6-6	TGTGCCAGCAGCATCGACAGCTACGAGCAGTACTTC	CASSIDSYEQYF
TRBD2	once	TRBJ2-2	TRBV7-2	TGTGCCAGCAGCTTAGCGGATAGCGGGGTAGGCGGGGAGCTGTTTTTT	CASSLADSGVGGELFF
TRBD2	-	TRBJ2-1	TRBV28	TGTGCCAGCAGTTTGGGACTAGCAGGCCCAGACAATGAGCAGTTCTTC	CASSLGLAGPDNEQFF
TRBD1	few	TRBJ2-5	TRBV7-2	TGTGCCAGCAGCCCCTGGACAGGCGAGACCCAGTACTTC	CASSPWTGETQYF
-	once	TRBJ1-4	TRBV28	TGTGCCATCTCCTATCCCGGGGGAGGAGAAAAACTGTTTTTT	CAISYPGGGEKLFF
-	-	TRBJ2-3	TRBV14	TGTGCCAGCAGCCGGGATAGAGGGGGTACGCAGTATTTT	CASSRDRGGTQYF
TRBD2	-	TRBJ2-3	TRBV6-1	TGTGCCAGCAGTGGGAGCGGGAGGGTTAGCACAGATACGCAGTATTTT	CASSGSGRVSTDTQYF
TRBD1	-	TRBJ1-5	TRBV29-1	TGCAGCGTTCTTCCGACAGGGTGGAATCAGCCCCAGCATTTT	CSVLPTGWNQPQHF
-	-	TRBJ2-2	TRBV2	TGTGCCAGCAGTGGGGCGGGGGCGACCACCGGGGAGCTGTTTTTT	CASSGAGATTGELFF
TRBD1	once	TRBJ1-1	TRBV5-1	TGCGCCAGCAGCTCCTTCGACAGGGTGAACACTGAAGCTTTCTTT	CASSSFDRVNTEAFF
-	-	TRBJ1-2	TRBV7-9	TGTGCCAGCAGCTTAGTAGGGAGACCGACAGGCGACTATGGCTACACCTTC	CASSLVGRPTGDYGYTF
-	-	TRBJ2-7	TRBV7-2	TGTGCCAGCAGCCCCCGGACAGCTCCCGAGCAGTACTTC	CASSPRTAPEQYF
TRBD1	-	TRBJ2-3	TRBV7-8	TGTGCCAGCAGCTTAGCGCGACAGGGGACGCAGTATTTT	CASSLARQGTQYF
-	-	TRBJ2-2	TRBV27	TGTGCCAGCAGCCGGGTAGGGACTCGAAGTACCGGGGAGCTGTTTTTT	CASSRVGTRSTGELFF
-	-	TRBJ2-7	TRBV19	TGTGCCAGTAGTATTGCGGGGCGGGCCTACGAGCAGTACTTC	CASSIAGRAYEQYF
TRBD2	-	TRBJ2-1	TRBV5-4	TGTGCCAGCTGGACTAGCGGGCGGTACAATGAGCAGTTCTTC	CASWTSGRYNEQFF